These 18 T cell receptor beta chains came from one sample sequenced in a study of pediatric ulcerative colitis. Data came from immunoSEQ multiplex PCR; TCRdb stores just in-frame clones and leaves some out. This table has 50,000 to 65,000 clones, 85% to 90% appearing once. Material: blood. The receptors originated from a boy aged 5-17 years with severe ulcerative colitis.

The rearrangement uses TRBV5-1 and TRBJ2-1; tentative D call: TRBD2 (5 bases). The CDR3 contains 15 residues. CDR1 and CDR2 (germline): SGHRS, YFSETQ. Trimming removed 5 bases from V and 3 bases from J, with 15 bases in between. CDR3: CASRVTGLSYNEQFF. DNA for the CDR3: TGCGCCAGCAGGGTTACGGGATTGAGCTACAATGAGCAGTTCTTC.

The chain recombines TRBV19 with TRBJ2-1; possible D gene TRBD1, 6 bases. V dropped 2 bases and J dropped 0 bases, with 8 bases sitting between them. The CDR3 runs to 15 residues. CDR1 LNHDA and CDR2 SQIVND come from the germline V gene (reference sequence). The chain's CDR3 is CASSIQGPSYNEQFF. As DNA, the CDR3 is TGTGCCAGTAGTATACAGGGGCCCTCCTACAATGAGCAGTTCTTC.

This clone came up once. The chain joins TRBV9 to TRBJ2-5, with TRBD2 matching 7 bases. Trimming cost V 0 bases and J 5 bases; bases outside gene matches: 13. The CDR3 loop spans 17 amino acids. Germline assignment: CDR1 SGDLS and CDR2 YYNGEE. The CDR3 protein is CASSVGEASGGSETQYF. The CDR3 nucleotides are TGTGCCAGCAGCGTAGGGGAAGCGTCGGGAGGATCGGAGACCCAGTACTTC.

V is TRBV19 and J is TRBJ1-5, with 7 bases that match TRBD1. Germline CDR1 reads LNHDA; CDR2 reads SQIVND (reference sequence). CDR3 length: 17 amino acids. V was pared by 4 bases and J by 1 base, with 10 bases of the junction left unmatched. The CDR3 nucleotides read TGTGCCAGTAGTACCCCCCGGGACAGACTAAGCAATCAGCCCCAGCATTTT. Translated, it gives CASSTPRDRLSNQPQHF.

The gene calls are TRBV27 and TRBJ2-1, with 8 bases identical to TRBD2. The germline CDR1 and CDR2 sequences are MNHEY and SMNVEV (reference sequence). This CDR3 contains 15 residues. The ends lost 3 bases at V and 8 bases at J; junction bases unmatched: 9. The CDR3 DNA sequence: TGTGCCAGCAGTTTCGGACTAGCTCTGATCGATGAGCAGTTCTTC. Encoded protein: CASSFGLALIDEQFF.

CDR3 sequence: CASSFGLAGYNEQFF. The CDR3 nucleotides read TGTGCCAGTAGTTTTGGACTAGCGGGCTACAATGAGCAGTTCTTC. V and J are TRBV19 and TRBJ2-1; 11 bases map to TRBD2. This CDR3 is 15 amino acids long. The trim removed 5 bases at V and 3 bases at J, leaving 3 bases unmatched. Per the germline V gene, CDR1 is LNHDA and CDR2 is SQIVND (reference sequence).

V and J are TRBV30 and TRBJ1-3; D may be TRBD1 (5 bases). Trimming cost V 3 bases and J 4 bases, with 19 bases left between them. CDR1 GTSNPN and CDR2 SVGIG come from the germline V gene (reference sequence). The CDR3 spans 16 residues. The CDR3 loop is CAWRGPNRDVGNTIYF. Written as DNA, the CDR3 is TGTGCCTGGAGGGGCCCGAACCGGGACGTCGGAAACACCATATATTTT.

The CDR3 nucleotides are TGTGCCAGCAGTACGGACAGGGGGTCTGGGGCCAACGTCCTGACTTTC. It codes for CASSTDRGSGANVLTF. The chain employs TRBV27 and TRBJ2-6; the match to TRBD1 covers 10 bases. CDR3 length: 16 residues. The trim removed 5 bases at V and 1 base at J, leaving 2 bases unmatched. Germline assignment: CDR1 MNHEY and CDR2 SMNVEV (reference sequence).

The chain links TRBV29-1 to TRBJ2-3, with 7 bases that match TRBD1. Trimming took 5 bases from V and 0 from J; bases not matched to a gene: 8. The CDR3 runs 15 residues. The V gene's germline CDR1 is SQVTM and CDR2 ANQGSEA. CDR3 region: CSVWTGPASTDTQYF. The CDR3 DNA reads TGCAGCGTTTGGACAGGCCCTGCTAGCACAGATACGCAGTATTTT.

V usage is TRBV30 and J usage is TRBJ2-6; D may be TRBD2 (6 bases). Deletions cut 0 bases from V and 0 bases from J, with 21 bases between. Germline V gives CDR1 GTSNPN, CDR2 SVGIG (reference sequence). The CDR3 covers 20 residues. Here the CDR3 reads CAWSVEGGVVAFSGANVLTF. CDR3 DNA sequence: TGTGCCTGGAGTGTCGAAGGAGGGGTCGTAGCCTTCTCTGGGGCCAACGTCCTGACTTTC. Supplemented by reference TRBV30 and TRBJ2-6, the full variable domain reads SQTIHQWPATLVQPVGSPLSLECTVEGTSNPNLYWYRQAAGRGLQLLFYSVGIGQISSEVPQNLSASRPQDRQFILSSKKLLLSDSGFYLCAWSVEGGVVAFSGANVLTFGAGSRLTVL.

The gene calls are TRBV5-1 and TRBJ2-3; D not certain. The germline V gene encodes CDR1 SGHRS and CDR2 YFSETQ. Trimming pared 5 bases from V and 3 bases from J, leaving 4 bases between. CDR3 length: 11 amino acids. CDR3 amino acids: CASRGTDTQYF. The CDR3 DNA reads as TGCGCCAGCAGGGGGACAGATACGCAGTATTTT. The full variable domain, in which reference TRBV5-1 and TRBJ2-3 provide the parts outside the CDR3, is KAGVTQTPRYLIKTRGQQVTLSCSPISGHRSVSWYQQTPGQGLQFLFEYFSETQRNKGNFPGRFSGRQFSNSRSEMNVSTLELGDSALYLCASRGTDTQYFGPGTRLTVL.

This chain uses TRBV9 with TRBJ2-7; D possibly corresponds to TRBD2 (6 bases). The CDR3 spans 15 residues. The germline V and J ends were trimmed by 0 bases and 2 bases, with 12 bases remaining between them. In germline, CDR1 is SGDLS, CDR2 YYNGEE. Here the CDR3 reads CASSVAASATYEQYF. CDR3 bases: TGTGCCAGCAGCGTAGCGGCTAGCGCTACCTACGAGCAGTACTTC.

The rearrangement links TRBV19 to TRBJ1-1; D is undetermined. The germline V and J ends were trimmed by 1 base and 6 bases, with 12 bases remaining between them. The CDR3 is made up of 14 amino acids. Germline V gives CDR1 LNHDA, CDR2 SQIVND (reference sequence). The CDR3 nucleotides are TGTGCCAGTAGTATAGGCGGCGCGGCAGCTGAAGCTTTCTTT. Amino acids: CASSIGGAAAEAFF. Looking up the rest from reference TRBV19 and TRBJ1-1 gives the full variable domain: DGGITQSPKYLFRKEGQNVTLSCEQNLNHDAMYWYRQDPGQGLRLIYYSQIVNDFQKGDIAEGYSVSREKKESFPLTVTSAQKNPTAFYLCASSIGGAAAEAFFGQGTRLTVV.

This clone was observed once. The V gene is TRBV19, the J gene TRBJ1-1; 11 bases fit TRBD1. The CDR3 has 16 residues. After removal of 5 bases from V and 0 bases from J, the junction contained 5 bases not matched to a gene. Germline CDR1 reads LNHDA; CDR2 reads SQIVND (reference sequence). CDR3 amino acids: CASSPWDRGLNTEAFF. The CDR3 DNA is TGTGCCAGTAGTCCATGGGACAGGGGGTTGAACACTGAAGCTTTCTTT.

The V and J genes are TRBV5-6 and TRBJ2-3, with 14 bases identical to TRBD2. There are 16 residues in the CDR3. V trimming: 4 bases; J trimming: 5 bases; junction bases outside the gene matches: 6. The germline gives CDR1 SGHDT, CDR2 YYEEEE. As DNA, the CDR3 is TGTGCCAGCAGCCGACTAGCGGGAGGGCCCGGAGATACGCAGTATTTT. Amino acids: CASSRLAGGPGDTQYF.

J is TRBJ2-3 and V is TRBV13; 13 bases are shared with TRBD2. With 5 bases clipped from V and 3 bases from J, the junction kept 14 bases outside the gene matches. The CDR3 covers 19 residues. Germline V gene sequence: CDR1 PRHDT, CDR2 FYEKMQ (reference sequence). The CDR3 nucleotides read TGTGCCAGCAGCGACGAAATTTTAGGGACTAGCGGGACAACAGATACGCAGTATTTT. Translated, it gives CASSDEILGTSGTTDTQYF.

DNA for the CDR3: TGTGCCTGGAGGGACCCTAGACTAGCCTCCTACGAGCAGTACTTC. This translates into CAWRDPRLASYEQYF. This sequence joins TRBV30 and TRBJ2-7; 7 bases are a match to TRBD2. The germline CDR1 and CDR2 sequences are GTSNPN and SVGIG (reference sequence). V was clipped by 3 bases and J by 0 bases; unmatched bases: 8. The CDR3 sequence is 15 residues long.

CDR3 bases: TGTGCCAGCGGAGGACTATCCAATGAGCAGTTCTTC. Protein: CASGGLSNEQFF. V is TRBV27 and J is TRBJ2-1; D possibly corresponds to TRBD2 (6 bases). Germline V CDR1 and CDR2: MNHEY, SMNVEV (reference sequence). CDR3 length: 12 amino acids. The V end was cut by 8 bases, the J end by 6 bases, with 11 bases between.